This is a list of T cell receptor beta chains from one sample in a study of blood T cells in healthy people across ages. TCRdb reprocessed the 5' RACE reads via MiXCR and lists one record per CDR3 protein. The sample shows about 1.8 million distinct CDR3 sequences, around half of them seen only once. Sequencing was done on a sample of blood. The receptors shown here come from a woman between 40 and 50 years old in good health. CDR3s include the opening cysteine and the closing phenylalanine or tryptophan. The D gene is left open where the match is weak. Clone size is given for some rows only: seen once, a few or many times, or a class if the clone is expanded.

TRBD2	TRBV29-1	.	TRBJ2-1	CSVAPGRGGGNEQFF	TGCAGCGTGGCCCCCGGACGGGGGGGCGGGAATGAGCAGTTCTTC
.	TRBV7-9	.	TRBJ2-1	CASSLDRRAIRDEQFF	TGTGCCAGCAGCTTAGACCGCCGAGCCATTCGTGATGAGCAGTTCTTC
TRBD1	TRBV7-2	.	TRBJ1-2	CASTSGRGLSSSYGYTF	TGTGCCAGCACCTCCGGCAGGGGGCTGTCATCCTCCTATGGCTACACCTTC
.	TRBV10-3	.	TRBJ2-1	CAITQGWSSYNEQFF	TGTGCCATCACTCAGGGCTGGAGCTCCTACAATGAGCAGTTCTTC
.	TRBV2	few	TRBJ1-2	CASSERGAGYGYTF	TGTGCCAGCAGTGAACGGGGGGCTGGCTATGGCTACACCTTC
.	TRBV4-1	.	TRBJ1-6	CASSTRYNSPLHF	TGCGCCAGCAGCACTCGTTATAATTCACCCCTCCACTTT
.	TRBV29-1	.	TRBJ2-5	CSVHGPRAQYF	TGCAGCGTCCACGGGCCTCGGGCCCAGTACTTC
TRBD1	TRBV12-3/TRBV12-4	.	TRBJ2-5	CASRFTGTGAQETQYF	TGTGCCAGCAGATTCACTGGGACAGGGGCCCAAGAGACCCAGTACTTC
.	TRBV7-6	.	TRBJ2-3	CASSSDYEFTDTQYF	TGTGCCAGCAGTTCCGACTATGAGTTCACAGATACGCAGTATTTT
TRBD2	TRBV5-1	.	TRBJ2-2	CASSAGGLVVGELFF	TGCGCCAGCAGCGCCGGGGGACTAGTGGTCGGGGAGCTGTTTTTT
.	TRBV7-8	once	TRBJ1-4	CASSPSLDRRTNEKLFF	TGTGCCAGCAGCCCCAGTCTCGATAGAAGAACTAATGAAAAACTGTTTTTT
TRBD2	TRBV5-1	.	TRBJ2-5	CASSLPGLAEETQYF	TGCGCCAGCAGCCTTCCGGGACTAGCGGAAGAGACCCAGTACTTC
.	TRBV7-2	few	TRBJ2-5	CASSAPGARETQYF	TGTGCCAGCAGCGCCCCAGGGGCTCGGGAGACCCAGTACTTC
TRBD2	TRBV4-3	.	TRBJ2-3	CASPYLAGFTDTQYF	TGCGCCAGCCCCTACCTAGCGGGGTTCACAGATACGCAGTATTTT
.	TRBV20-1	few	TRBJ1-4	CSARTEKLFF	TGCAGTGCCCGGACTGAAAAACTGTTTTTT
TRBD2	TRBV12-3/TRBV12-4	.	TRBJ2-7	CASSVGGIDEQYF	TGTGCCAGCAGTGTCGGGGGGATAGACGAGCAGTACTTC
TRBD2	TRBV7-2	.	TRBJ2-5	CASSGLGGIAETQYF	TGTGCCAGCAGCGGTTTGGGGGGGATCGCAGAGACCCAGTACTTC
TRBD2	TRBV9	few	TRBJ2-3	CASSVERGAYTDTQYF	TGTGCCAGCAGCGTAGAGCGGGGGGCCTACACAGATACGCAGTATTTT
.	TRBV12-3/TRBV12-4	.	TRBJ2-5	CGSSAGTSQETQYF	TGTGGCAGCAGTGCCGGGACTTCCCAAGAGACCCAGTACTTC
.	TRBV5-1	few	TRBJ1-2	CASSSYGGGSYGYTF	TGCGCCAGCAGCTCCTATGGGGGAGGCTCCTATGGCTACACCTTC
.	TRBV24-1	.	TRBJ2-3	CATSDLRSPTDTQYF	TGTGCCACCAGTGATTTGAGGTCCCCCACAGATACGCAGTATTTT
.	TRBV6-6	many	TRBJ2-7	CASSYSTGYEQYF	TGTGCCAGCAGTTACTCTACAGGATACGAGCAGTACTTC
.	TRBV6-6	.	TRBJ1-2	CASTGRDGYGYTF	TGTGCCAGCACGGGAAGGGATGGCTATGGCTACACCTTC
TRBD2	TRBV28	few	TRBJ2-7	CASSLSLLGGGHSYEQYF	TGTGCCAGCAGTTTATCCCTCCTGGGCGGGGGGCACTCCTACGAGCAGTACTTC
TRBD1	TRBV29-1	.	TRBJ2-7	CSTGTGDEQYF	TGCAGCACTGGGACAGGGGACGAGCAGTACTTC
TRBD1	TRBV4-2	.	TRBJ1-1	CASSRRDSNTEAFF	TGTGCCAGCAGCCGCCGGGACAGCAACACTGAAGCTTTCTTT
TRBD1	TRBV9	.	TRBJ2-4	CASSVGDRLAKNIQYF	TGTGCCAGCAGCGTAGGGGACAGATTAGCCAAAAACATTCAGTACTTC
.	TRBV3-1	.	TRBJ2-5	CASSQLTGRKTQYF	TGTGCCAGCAGCCAATTGACAGGGAGGAAGACCCAGTACTTC
.	TRBV5-5	once	TRBJ1-4	CASSLAGGQFNEKLFF	TGTGCCAGCAGCTTGGCTGGGGGGCAGTTTAATGAAAAACTGTTTTTT
TRBD2	TRBV6-6	.	TRBJ2-7	CASSTTGTSVFYEQYF	TGTGCCAGCAGTACAACCGGGACTAGCGTCTTCTACGAGCAGTACTTC
TRBD2	TRBV6-2/TRBV6-3	.	TRBJ2-1	CASRLRGGYIGNEQFF	TGTGCCAGCAGGTTACGGGGGGGCTATATAGGGAATGAGCAGTTCTTC
.	TRBV6-6	few	TRBJ2-3	CASRGNRSPMSTDTQYF	TGTGCCAGTCGCGGAAACAGGAGTCCTATGAGCACAGATACGCAGTATTTT
TRBD1	TRBV3-1	.	TRBJ2-7	CASAGQGGHEQYF	TGTGCCAGCGCGGGACAGGGAGGCCACGAGCAGTACTTC
TRBD1	TRBV5-6	.	TRBJ2-5	CASSLRTGWGKTQYF	TGTGCCAGCAGCTTGCGGACAGGTTGGGGGAAGACCCAGTACTTC
TRBD1	TRBV6-6	.	TRBJ2-1	CASKWDRAMYNEQFF	TGTGCCAGCAAGTGGGACAGGGCGATGTACAATGAGCAGTTCTTC
.	TRBV12-3/TRBV12-4	.	TRBJ2-5	CASSLQVSSQTQYF	TGTGCCAGCAGTTTGCAGGTCTCCTCCCAGACCCAGTACTTC
.	TRBV27	.	TRBJ1-1	CASSPSFRAAMNTEAFF	TGTGCCAGCAGTCCGAGTTTTCGGGCAGCCATGAACACTGAAGCTTTCTTT
.	TRBV6-1	.	TRBJ2-3	CASSPDWRSTDTQYF	TGTGCCAGCAGTCCGGACTGGAGAAGCACAGATACGCAGTATTTT
.	TRBV7-3	.	TRBJ2-7	CASSLKQREYEQYF	TGTGCCAGCAGCTTAAAACAGAGGGAATACGAGCAGTACTTC
.	TRBV5-1	.	TRBJ1-1	CASRTNRVSTEAFF	TGCGCCAGCCGGACGAACAGGGTGAGCACTGAAGCTTTCTTT
TRBD2	TRBV4-1	.	TRBJ2-3	CASSQGLALSTDTQYF	TGCGCCAGCAGCCAAGGACTAGCCCTGAGCACAGATACGCAGTATTTT